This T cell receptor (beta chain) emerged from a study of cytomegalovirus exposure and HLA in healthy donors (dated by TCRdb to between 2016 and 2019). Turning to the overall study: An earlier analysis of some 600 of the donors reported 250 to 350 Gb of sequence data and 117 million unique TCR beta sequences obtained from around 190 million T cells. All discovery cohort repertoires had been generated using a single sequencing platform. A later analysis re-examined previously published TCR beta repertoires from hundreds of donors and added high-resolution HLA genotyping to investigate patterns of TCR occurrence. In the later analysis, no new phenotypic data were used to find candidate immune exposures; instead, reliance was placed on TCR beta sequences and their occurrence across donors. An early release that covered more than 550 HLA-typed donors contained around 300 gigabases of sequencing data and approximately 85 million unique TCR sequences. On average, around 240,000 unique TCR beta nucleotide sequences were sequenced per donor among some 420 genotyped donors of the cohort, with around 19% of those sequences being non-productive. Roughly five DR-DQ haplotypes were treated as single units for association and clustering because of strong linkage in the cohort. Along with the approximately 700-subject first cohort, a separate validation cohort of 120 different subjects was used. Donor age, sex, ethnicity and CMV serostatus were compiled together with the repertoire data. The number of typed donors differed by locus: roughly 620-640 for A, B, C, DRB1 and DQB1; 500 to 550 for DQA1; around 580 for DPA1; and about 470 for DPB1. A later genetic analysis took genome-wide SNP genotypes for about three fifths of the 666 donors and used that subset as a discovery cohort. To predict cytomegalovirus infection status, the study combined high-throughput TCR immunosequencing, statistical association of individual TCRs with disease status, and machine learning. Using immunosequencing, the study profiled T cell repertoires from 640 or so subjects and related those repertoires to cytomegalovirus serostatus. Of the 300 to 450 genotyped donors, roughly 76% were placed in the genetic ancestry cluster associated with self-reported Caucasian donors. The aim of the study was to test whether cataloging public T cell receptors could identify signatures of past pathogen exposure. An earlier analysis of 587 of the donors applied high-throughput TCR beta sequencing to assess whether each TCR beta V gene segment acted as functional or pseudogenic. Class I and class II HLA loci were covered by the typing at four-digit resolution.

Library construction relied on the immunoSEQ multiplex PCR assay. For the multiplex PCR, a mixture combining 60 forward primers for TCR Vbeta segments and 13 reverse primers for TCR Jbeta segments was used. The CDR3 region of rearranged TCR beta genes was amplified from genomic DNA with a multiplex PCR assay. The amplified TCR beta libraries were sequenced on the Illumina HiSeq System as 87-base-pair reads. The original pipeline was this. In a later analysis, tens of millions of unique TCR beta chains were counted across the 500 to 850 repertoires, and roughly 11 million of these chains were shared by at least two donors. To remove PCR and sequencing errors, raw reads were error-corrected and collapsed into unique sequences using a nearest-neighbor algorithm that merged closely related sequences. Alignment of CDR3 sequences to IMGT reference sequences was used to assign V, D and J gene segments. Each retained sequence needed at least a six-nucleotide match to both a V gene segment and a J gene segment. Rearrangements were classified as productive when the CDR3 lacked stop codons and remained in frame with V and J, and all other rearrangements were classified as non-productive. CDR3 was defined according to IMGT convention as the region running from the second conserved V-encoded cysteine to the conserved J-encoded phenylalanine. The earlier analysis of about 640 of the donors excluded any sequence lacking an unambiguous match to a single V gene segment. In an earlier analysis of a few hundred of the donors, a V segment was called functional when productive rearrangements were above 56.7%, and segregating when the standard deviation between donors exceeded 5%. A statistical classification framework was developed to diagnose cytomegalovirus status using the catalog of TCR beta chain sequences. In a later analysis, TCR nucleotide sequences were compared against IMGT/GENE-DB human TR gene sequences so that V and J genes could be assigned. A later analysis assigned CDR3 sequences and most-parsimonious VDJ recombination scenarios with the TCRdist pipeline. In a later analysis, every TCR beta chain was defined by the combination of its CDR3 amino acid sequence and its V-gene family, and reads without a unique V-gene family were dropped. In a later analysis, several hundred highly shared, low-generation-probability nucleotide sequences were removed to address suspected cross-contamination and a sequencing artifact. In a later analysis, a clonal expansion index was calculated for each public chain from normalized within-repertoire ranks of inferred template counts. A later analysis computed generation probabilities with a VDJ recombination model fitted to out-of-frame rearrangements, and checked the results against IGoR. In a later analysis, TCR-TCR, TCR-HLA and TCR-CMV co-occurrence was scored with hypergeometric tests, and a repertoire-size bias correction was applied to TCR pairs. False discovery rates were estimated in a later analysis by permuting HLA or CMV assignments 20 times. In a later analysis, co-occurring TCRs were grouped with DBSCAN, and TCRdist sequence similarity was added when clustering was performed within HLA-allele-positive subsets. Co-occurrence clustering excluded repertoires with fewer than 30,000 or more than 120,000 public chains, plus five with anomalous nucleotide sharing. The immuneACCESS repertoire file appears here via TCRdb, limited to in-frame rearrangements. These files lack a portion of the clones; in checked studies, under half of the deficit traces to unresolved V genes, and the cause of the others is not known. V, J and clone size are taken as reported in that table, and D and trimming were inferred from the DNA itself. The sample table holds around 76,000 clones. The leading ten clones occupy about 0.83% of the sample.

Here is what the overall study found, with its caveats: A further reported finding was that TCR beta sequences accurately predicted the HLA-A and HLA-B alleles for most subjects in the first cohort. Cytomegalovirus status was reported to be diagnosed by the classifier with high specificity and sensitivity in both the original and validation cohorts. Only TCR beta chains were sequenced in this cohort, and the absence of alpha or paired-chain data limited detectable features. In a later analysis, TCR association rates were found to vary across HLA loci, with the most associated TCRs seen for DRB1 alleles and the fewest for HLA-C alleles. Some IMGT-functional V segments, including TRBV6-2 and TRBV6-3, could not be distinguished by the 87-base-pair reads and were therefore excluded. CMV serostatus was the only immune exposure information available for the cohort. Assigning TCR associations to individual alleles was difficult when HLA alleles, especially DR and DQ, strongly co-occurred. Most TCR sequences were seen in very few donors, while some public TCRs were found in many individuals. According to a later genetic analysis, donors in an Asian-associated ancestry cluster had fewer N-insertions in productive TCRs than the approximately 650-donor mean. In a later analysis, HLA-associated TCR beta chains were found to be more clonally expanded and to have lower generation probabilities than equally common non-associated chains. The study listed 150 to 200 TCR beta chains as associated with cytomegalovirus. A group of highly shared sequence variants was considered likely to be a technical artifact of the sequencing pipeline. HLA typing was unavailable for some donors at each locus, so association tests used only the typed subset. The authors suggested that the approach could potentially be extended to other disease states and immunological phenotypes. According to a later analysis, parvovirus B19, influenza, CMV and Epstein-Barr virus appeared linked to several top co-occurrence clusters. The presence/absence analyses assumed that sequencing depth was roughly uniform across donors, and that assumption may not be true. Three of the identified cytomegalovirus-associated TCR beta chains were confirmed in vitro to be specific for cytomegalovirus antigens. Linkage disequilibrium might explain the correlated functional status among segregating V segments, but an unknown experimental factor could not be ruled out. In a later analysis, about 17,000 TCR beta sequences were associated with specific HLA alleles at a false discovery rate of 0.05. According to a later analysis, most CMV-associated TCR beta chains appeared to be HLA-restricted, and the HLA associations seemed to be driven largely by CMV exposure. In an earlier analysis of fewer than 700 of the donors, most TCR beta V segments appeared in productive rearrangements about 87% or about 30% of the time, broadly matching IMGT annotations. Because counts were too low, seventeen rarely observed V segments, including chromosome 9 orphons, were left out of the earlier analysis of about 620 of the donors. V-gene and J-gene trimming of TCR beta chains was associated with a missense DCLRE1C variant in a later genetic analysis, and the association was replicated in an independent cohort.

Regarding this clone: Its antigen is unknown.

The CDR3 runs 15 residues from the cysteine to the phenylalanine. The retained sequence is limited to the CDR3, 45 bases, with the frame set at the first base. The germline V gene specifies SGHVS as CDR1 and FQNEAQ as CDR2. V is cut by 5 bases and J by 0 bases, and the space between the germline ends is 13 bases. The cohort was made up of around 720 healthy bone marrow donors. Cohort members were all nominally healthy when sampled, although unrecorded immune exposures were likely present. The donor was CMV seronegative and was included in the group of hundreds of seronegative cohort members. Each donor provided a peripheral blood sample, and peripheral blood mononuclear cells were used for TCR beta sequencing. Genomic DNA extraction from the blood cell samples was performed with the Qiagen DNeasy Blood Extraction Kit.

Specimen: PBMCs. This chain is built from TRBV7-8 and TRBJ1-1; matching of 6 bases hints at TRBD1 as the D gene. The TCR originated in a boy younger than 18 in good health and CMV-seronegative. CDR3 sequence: CASSRHGQLNTEAFF. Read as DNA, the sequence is TGTGCCAGCAGCAGACATGGACAGCTGAACACTGAAGCTTTCTTT. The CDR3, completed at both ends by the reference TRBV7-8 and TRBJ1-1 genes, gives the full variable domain GAGVSQSPRYKVAKRGQDVALRCDPISGHVSLFWYQQALGQGPEFLTYFQNEAQLDKSGLPSDRFFAERPEGSVSTLKIQRTQQEDSAVYLCASSRHGQLNTEAFFGQGTRLTVV.